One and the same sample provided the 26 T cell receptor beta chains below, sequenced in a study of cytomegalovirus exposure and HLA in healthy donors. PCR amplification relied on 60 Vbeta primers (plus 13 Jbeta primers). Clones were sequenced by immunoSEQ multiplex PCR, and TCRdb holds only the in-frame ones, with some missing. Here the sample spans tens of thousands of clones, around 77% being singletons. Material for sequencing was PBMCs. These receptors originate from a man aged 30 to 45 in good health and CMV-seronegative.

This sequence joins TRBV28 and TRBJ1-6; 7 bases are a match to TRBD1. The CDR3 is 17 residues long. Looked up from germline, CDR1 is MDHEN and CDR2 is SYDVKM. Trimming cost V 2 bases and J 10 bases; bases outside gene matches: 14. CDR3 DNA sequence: TGTGCCAGCAGTTTACCCCCCGGACAGGCTTGGGGATCACCCCTCCACTTT. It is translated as CASSLPPGQAWGSPLHF.

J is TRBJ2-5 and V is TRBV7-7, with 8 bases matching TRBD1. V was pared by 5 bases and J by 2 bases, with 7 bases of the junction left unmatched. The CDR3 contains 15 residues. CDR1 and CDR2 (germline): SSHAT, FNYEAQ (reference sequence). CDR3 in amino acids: CASSLGGTGQETQYF. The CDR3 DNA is TGTGCCAGCAGCCTAGGCGGGACAGGACAAGAGACCCAGTACTTC.

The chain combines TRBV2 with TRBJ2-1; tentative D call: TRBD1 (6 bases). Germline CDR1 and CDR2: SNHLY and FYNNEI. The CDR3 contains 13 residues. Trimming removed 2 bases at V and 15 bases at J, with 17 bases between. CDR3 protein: CASSEPGHPEWFF. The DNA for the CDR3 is TGTGCCAGCAGTGAACCGGGACACCCGGAGTGGTTCTTC.

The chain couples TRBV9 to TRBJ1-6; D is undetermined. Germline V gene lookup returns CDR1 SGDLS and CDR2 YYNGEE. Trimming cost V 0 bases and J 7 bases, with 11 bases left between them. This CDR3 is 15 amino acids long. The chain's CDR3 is CASSVEGRGNSPLHF. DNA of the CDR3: TGTGCCAGCAGCGTAGAAGGACGGGGAAATTCACCCCTCCACTTT.

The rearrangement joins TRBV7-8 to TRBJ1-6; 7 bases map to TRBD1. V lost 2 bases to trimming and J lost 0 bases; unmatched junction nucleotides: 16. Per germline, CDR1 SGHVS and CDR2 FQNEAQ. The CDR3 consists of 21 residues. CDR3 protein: CASSLWVSGANRGSYNSPLHF. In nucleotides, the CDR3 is TGTGCCAGCAGCTTATGGGTTTCGGGGGCAAACAGGGGCTCCTATAATTCACCCCTCCACTTT.

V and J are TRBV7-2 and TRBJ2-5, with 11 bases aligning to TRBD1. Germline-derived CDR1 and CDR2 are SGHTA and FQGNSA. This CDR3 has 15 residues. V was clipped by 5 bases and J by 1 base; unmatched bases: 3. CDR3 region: CASSRTGGFQETQYF. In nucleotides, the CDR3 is TGTGCCAGCAGCCGGACAGGGGGCTTCCAAGAGACCCAGTACTTC.

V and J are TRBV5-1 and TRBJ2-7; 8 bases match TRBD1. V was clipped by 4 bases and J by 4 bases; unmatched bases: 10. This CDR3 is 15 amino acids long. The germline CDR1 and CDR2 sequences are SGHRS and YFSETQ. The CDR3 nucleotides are TGCGCCAGCAGCGGTGGACAGGGAGACATTTACGAGCAGTACTTC. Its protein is CASSGGQGDIYEQYF.

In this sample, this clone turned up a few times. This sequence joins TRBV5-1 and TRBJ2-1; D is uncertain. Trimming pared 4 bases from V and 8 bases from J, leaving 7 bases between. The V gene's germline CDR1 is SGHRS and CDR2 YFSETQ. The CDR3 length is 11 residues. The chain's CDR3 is CASSTDYEQFF. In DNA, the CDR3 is TGCGCCAGCAGCACCGACTATGAGCAGTTCTTC.

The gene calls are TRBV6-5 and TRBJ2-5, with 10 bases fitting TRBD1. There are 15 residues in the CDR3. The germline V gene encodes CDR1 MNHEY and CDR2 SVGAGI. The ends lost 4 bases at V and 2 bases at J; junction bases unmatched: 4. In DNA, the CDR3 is TGTGCCAGCAGTTCCGACAGGGGGCTACAAGAGACCCAGTACTTC. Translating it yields CASSSDRGLQETQYF.

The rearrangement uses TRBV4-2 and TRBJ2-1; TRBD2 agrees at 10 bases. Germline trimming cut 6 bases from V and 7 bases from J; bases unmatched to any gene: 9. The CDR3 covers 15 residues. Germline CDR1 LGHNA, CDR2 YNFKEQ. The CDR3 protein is CASSRPGLASNEQFF. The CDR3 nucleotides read TGTGCCAGCAGTCGACCGGGACTAGCGTCGAATGAGCAGTTCTTC.

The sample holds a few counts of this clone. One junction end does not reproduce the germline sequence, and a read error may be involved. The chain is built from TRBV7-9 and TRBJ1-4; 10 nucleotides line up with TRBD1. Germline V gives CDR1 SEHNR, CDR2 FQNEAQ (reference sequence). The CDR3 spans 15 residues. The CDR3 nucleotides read TGTTCCAGCAGCTTAGCGGACAGGGGGAATGAAAAACTGTTTTTT. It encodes CSSSLADRGNEKLFF.

CDR3 nucleotides: TGTGCCAGCAGCTTGGCGGACAGGGGGAATGAAAAACTGTTTTTT. Its translation is CASSLADRGNEKLFF. This chain uses TRBV5-6 with TRBJ1-4; 10 bases match TRBD1. The CDR3 loop spans 15 amino acids. Germline CDR1 is SGHDT and CDR2 is YYEEEE. V lost 0 bases, J lost 5 bases, and 1 base stayed unmatched.

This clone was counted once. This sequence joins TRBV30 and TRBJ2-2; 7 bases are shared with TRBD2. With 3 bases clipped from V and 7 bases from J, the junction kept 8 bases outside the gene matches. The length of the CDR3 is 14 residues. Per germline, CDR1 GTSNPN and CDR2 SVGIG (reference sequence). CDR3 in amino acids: CAWRDRLAIGELFF. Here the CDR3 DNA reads TGTGCCTGGAGGGATCGACTAGCAATCGGGGAGCTGTTTTTT.

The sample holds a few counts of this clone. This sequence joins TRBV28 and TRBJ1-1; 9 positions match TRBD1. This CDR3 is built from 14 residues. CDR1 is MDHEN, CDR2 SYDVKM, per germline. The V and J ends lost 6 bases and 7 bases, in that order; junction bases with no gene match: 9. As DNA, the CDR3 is TGTGCCAGCAGCCCTCCCCCGGGACAGGGTGAAGCTTTCTTT. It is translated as CASSPPPGQGEAFF.

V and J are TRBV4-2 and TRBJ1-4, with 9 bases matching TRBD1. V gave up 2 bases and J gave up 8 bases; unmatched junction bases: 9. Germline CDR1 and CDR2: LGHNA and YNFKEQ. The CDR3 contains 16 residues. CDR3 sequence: CASSQSGTGTREKLFF. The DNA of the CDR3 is TGTGCCAGCAGCCAATCCGGGACAGGGACAAGAGAAAAACTGTTTTTT.

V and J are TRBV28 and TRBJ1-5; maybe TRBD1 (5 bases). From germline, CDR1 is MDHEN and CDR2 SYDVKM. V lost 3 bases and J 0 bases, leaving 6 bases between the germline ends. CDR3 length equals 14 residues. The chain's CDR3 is CASSFRASNQPQHF. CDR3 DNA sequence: TGTGCCAGCAGTTTCAGGGCTAGCAATCAGCCCCAGCATTTT. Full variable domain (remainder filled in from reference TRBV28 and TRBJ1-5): DVKVTQSSRYLVKRTGEKVFLECVQDMDHENMFWYRQDPGLGLRLIYFSYDVKMKEKGDIPEGYSVSREKKERFSLILESASTNQTSMYLCASSFRASNQPQHFGDGTRLSIL.

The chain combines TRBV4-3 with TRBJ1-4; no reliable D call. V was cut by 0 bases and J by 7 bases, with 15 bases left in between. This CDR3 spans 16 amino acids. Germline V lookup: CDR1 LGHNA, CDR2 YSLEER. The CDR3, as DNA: TGCGCCAGCAGCCAAGACCGGGGTAGGATTAGTGAAAAACTGTTTTTT. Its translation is CASSQDRGRISEKLFF.

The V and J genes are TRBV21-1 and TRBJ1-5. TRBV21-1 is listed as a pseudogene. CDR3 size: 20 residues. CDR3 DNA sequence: TGTGCCAGCAGCAAAGACCCGGGATCACGATCTCAGTATAGCAATCAGCCCCAGCATTTT. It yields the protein CASSKDPGSRSQYSNQPQHF.

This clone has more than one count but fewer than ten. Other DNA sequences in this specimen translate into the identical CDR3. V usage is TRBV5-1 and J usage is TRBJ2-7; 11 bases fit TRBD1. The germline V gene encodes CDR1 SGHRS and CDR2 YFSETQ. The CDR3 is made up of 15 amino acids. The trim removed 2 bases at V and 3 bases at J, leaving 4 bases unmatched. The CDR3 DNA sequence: TGCGCCAGCAGCTTAGCTGGGACAGGGGGCTACGAGCAGTACTTC. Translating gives CASSLAGTGGYEQYF.

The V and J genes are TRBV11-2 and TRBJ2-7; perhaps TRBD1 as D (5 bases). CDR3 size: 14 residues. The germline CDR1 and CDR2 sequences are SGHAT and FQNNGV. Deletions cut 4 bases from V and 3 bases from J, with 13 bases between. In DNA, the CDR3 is TGTGCCAGCAGCTCTATTATCCAGGGCTACGAGCAGTACTTC. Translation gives CASSSIIQGYEQYF.

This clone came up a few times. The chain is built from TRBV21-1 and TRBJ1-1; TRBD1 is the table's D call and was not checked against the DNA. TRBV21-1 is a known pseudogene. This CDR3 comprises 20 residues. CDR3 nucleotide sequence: TGTGCCAGCAGCAACCCACCTCCGGGACAGGGGGTACCTCCGAACACTGAAGCTTTCTTT. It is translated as CASSNPPPGQGVPPNTEAFF.

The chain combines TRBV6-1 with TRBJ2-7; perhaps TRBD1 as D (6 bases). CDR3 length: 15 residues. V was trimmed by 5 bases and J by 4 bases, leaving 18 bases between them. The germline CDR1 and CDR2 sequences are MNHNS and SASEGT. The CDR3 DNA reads TGTGCCAGCAGTTCCCAGACAGGACGTTCTTACGAGCAGTACTTC. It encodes CASSSQTGRSYEQYF.

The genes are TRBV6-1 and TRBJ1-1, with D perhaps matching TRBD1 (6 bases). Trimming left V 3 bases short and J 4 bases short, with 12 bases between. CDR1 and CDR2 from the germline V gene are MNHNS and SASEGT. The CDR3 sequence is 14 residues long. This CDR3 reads CASSDQGPGTEAFF. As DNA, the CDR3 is TGTGCCAGCAGTGATCAGGGGCCAGGCACTGAAGCTTTCTTT.

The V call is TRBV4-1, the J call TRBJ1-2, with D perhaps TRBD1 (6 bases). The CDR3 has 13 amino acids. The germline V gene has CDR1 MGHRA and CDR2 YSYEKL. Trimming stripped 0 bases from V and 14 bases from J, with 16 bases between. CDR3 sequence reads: CASSQDLSGEWTF. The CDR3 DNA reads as TGCGCCAGCAGCCAAGATCTGTCAGGGGAGTGGACCTTC.

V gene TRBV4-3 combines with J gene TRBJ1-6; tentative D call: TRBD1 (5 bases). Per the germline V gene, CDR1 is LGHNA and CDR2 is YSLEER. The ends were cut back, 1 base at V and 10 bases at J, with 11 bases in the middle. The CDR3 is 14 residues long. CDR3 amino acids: CASSQGREGSPLHF. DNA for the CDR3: TGCGCCAGCAGCCAAGGCAGGGAAGGATCACCCCTCCACTTT.

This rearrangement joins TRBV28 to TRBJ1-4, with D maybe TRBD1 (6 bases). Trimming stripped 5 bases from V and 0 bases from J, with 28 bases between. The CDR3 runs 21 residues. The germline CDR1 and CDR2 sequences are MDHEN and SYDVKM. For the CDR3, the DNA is TGTGCCAGCAGTCTCTTCAAGGACAGACCATCAAGATTAGCAACTAATGAAAAACTGTTTTTT. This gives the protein CASSLFKDRPSRLATNEKLFF. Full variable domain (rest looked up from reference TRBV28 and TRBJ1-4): DVKVTQSSRYLVKRTGEKVFLECVQDMDHENMFWYRQDPGLGLRLIYFSYDVKMKEKGDIPEGYSVSREKKERFSLILESASTNQTSMYLCASSLFKDRPSRLATNEKLFFGSGTQLSVL.